This is a list of T cell receptor beta chains from one sample in a study of CD8 T cells in ankylosing spondylitis. TCRdb reprocessed the 5' RACE reads via MiXCR and lists one record per CDR3 protein. The sample consists of 250,000 or so distinct CDR3 sequences, 20% to 30% of them appearing once. The sample consisted of blood, either unsorted or a sorted T cell fraction (not recorded which). These receptors were collected from a male donor with ankylosing spondylitis or in good health (not recorded which). The CDR3 runs from the conserved cysteine through the conserved F or W.

J gene | V gene | CDR3 protein
TRBJ2-7 | TRBV29-1 | CSVIGSRAAEQYF
TRBJ1-6 | TRBV10-3 | CAIRTGLGSSPLHF
TRBJ1-3 | TRBV12-3/TRBV12-4 | CASSFGGNTIYF
TRBJ1-1 | TRBV20-1 | CSARDLRNLNTEAFF
TRBJ2-5 | TRBV12-3/TRBV12-4 | CASSLMKDRTQETQYF
TRBJ2-1 | TRBV20-1 | CSAIDADEQFF
TRBJ2-2 | TRBV12-3/TRBV12-4 | CASTPGRGRVDGELFF
TRBJ2-2 | TRBV5-1 | CASSPESWTGELFF
TRBJ2-7 | TRBV29-1 | CSVMTSGGEQYF
TRBJ1-2 | TRBV10-3 | CATRDSRDYGYTF
TRBJ2-3 | TRBV10-3 | CAISDSTDTQYF
TRBJ2-3 | TRBV11-2 | CASSRTGRYTDTQYF
TRBJ1-2 | TRBV7-9 | CASSITGAWGYTF
TRBJ1-2 | TRBV3-1 | CASSQDLPGGYTF
TRBJ2-1 | TRBV6-1 | CASEWFDEQFF